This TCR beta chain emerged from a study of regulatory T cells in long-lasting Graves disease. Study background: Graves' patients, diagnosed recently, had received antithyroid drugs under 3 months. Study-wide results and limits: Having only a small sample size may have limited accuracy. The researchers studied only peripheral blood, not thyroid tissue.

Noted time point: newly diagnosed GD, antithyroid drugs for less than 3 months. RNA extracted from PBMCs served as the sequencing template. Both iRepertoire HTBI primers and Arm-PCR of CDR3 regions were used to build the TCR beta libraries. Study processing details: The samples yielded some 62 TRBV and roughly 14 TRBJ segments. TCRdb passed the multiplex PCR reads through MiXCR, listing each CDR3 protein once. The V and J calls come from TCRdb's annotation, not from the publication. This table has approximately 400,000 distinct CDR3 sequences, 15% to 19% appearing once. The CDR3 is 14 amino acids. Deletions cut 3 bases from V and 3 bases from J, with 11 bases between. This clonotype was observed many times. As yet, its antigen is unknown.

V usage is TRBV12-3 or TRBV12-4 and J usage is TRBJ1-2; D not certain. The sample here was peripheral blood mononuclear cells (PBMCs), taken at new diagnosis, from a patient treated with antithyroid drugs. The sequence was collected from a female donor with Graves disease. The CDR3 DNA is TGTGCCAGCAGTTTCGCTCAGGAGGACTATGGCTACACCTTC. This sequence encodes CASSFAQEDYGYTF.